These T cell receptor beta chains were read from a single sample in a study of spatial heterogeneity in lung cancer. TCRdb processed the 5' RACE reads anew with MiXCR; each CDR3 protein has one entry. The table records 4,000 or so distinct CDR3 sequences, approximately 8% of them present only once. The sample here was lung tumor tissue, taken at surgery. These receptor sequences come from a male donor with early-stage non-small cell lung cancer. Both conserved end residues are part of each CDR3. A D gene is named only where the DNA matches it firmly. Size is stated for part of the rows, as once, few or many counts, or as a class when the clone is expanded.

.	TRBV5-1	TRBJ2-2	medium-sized	CASSLDNGGGTGELFF	TGCGCCAGCAGCTTGGATAACGGGGGCGGTACCGGGGAGCTGTTTTTT
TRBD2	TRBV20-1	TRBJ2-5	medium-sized	CSHLGTSGRAVETQYF	TGCAGTCATTTAGGGACTAGCGGGAGGGCCGTAGAGACCCAGTACTTC
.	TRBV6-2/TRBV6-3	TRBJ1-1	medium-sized	CASSTLSGTEAFF	TGTGCCAGCAGCACTCTATCGGGAACTGAAGCTTTCTTT
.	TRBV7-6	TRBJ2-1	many	CASSERRARQEQFF	TGTGCCAGCAGCGAAAGAAGGGCCCGGCAGGAGCAGTTCTTC
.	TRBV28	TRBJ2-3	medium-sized	CASSSLGSTDTQYF	TGTGCCAGCAGTTCACTAGGAAGTACAGATACGCAGTATTTT
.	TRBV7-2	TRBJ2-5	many	CASSLWDTETQYF	TGTGCCAGCAGCTTATGGGACACAGAGACCCAGTACTTC
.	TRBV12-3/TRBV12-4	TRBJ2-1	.	CASSRASYNEQFF	TGTGCCAGCAGCAGGGCTTCCTACAATGAGCAGTTCTTC
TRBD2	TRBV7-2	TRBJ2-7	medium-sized	CASSLRAGEGEQYF	TGTGCCAGCAGCTTACGAGCGGGAGAAGGCGAGCAGTACTTC
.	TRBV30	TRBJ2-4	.	CAWSLGINIQYF	TGTGCCTGGAGTCTGGGGATAAACATTCAGTACTTC
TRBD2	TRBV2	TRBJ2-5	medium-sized	CASSPGLAGVLETQYF	TGTGCCAGCAGTCCGGGACTAGCGGGAGTATTAGAGACCCAGTACTTC
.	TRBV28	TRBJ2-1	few	CASSLRGEQFF	TGTGCCAGCAGTTTAAGAGGTGAGCAGTTCTTC
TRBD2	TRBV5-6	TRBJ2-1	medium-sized	CASSFPGLAGEEQFF	TGTGCCAGCAGCTTCCCGGGACTAGCGGGGGAGGAGCAGTTCTTC